The present TCR beta chain was sequenced within a study of T cells in women clearing cervical HPV infection (dated by TCRdb to between 2017 and 2018). Regarding the study in general: The cases were fewer than 30 women with histologically confirmed HPV16-related CIN3 or worse, and 2 of these cases were invasive cancers. The approximately 26 controls were women who cleared a single incident HPV16 infection within 12 months without developing precancer or cancer. Blood from cases was collected at the visit where the lesion was first found, while blood from controls was collected once the infection could no longer be detected. For cases, a median interval of about 150 days, with an interquartile range of about 80 to 200 days, was observed between lesion detection and blood sampling. Because only a few women had HLA typing data, the possibility that HLA type acted as a confounder could not be ruled out. The exploratory proof-of-principle case-control study was nested within the Guanacaste HPV Natural History Study in Costa Rica and compared TCR repertoires across cervical HPV16 outcomes. Cases were matched to controls by age within five years and by the year the sample was collected. Cases had a median age of around 34 years compared with 38 to 40 for controls, and baseline characteristics showed no significant differences between the groups. The parent cohort enrolled about 9,900 women aged 18 or older in Guanacaste, Costa Rica, in about 1992 to 1994 and followed the women for seven years. Quality controls consisted of five blinded duplicates per group, for a total of about 60 samples made up of 50 participants and roughly ten replicates.

Note on this clone: Its specific antigen is unknown. From the germline J gene comes the end of the CDR3, since the read stops 3 residues before it.

From its cysteine to its phenylalanine, the CDR3 spans 12 amino acids. The DNA has 27 bases, all within the CDR3, and is read from base 1. The germline V gene yields SGHRS for CDR1 and YFSETQ for CDR2. Using the immunoSEQ assay, multiplex PCR amplified TCR beta CDR3 regions from an average of roughly 1,200 ng of genomic DNA per sample. Primer bias was corrected in the assay by using a complete synthetic TCR repertoire to establish an amplification baseline. Amplicons were sequenced on the Illumina platform. On the authors' methods: Sequences were error-corrected by clustering with frequency ratios and a modified nearest-neighbor algorithm, then analyzed in the immunoSEQ Analyzer with IMGT gene definitions. At each rarefaction depth, TCR richness and evenness were averaged over 20 rarefaction repeats, and samples with fewer sequences than the depth were excluded. Wilcoxon rank sum tests with FDR correction were used to compare relative abundances of V, D and J genes between the groups. In the blinded duplicates, the intraclass correlation was 90% to 97% for TCR richness and averaged about 79% across more than 65 gene segments. Drawn from immuneACCESS, this table holds only the in-frame rearrangements with V and J called that TCRdb kept. Clones are partly lost; checked studies trace under half to an unresolved V gene and leave the rest unexplained. The V and J calls and the clone size are those of that table, but D and trimming were determined from the DNA. The sample's own table lists approximately 31,000 clones. 2.5% to 3.5% of the sample is taken by the ten largest.

Every participant had a single incident cervical HPV16 infection, and women with prevalent HPV16 infections were excluded. Cervical HPV DNA was detected by MY09/MY11 PCR, and genotyping was performed by dot-blot hybridization. More than 14 mL of heparinized blood was centrifuged, after which the buffy coat was aliquoted, frozen at -30 degrees C, and then stored at -80 degrees C. QIAGEN kits were used to extract genomic DNA from buffy coat specimens. Findings and caveats that apply to the study as a whole: The cross-sectional design could not show whether associations preceded infection or resulted from it; effector/memory subsets and HPV-specific T cells were not isolated. TRBV6-7 relative abundance was lower in cases than in controls (roughly 0.12% versus 0.17%; Bonferroni P = 0.0008). Because the number of T cells in each sample was unknown, differences in richness could reflect differing T-cell content rather than repertoire biology. Random forest classifiers that combined richness and V gene abundances separated cases from controls with an estimated AUC of 0.8 to 0.9. CIN3+ cases had significantly higher TCR repertoire richness than controls across sequencing depths, but evenness did not differ between the groups.

Specimen: blood buffy coat. The V gene is TRBV5-1 and the J gene is TRBJ2-5; the D gene identity is not certain. The TCR sequence derives from a woman aged 18 to 75 with a cervical HPV16 infection that either progressed to CIN3+ or cleared (not recorded which). Partial CDR3 DNA: TGCGCCAGCAGCTTGGAGAGAGGTACC. Translated, this is CASSLERGT. The whole CDR3 sequence reads CASSLERGTQYF. Reference TRBV5-1 and TRBJ2-5 proteins supply the regions before and after the CDR3; the full variable domain is: KAGVTQTPRYLIKTRGQQVTLSCSPISGHRSVSWYQQTPGQGLQFLFEYFSETQRNKGNFPGRFSGRQFSNSRSEMNVSTLELGDSALYLCASSLERGTQYFGPGTRLLVL.